This TCR beta chain is drawn from a study of immune characterization of retroperitoneal liposarcoma. The CDR3 is 14 residues long. Between the trimmed V and J ends, which lost 10 bases and 9 bases, there was a span of 22 bases. Looked up from germline, CDR1 is LNHDA and CDR2 is SQIVND (reference sequence). TCRdb re-derived calls from the PCR reads in MiXCR, one entry per CDR3 protein. The repertoire holds 2,500 to 3,000 distinct CDR3 sequences, with 40% to 50% as singletons. Sequenced sample: tumor tissue. V usage is TRBV19 and J usage is TRBJ2-1, with D tentatively TRBD2 (5 bases). This clonotype was sampled from a male donor with retroperitoneal liposarcoma. In DNA form, the CDR3 reads TGTGCCACCTCATCGAGGGCCCTCCGCAGTGAGCAGTTCTTC. It is translated as CATSSRALRSEQFF.